Below, one TCR beta chain is given with its context. What it recognizes is unknown. The data belong to a study of human T cells and chemical hapten exposure. For the study at large: While the roughly 25-week study was under way, patients received diphenylcyclopropenone on the scalp every week.

Time point defined: pre-sensitization, week 0. Noted treatment: therapeutic diphenylcyclopropenone sensitization with weekly scalp DPC. The study's findings and limits: DPC sensitization left the count of TCRs above 1 in 1000 unchanged. Healthy individuals' immune responses may differ from those of donors, who had alopecia.

Individual cDNA molecules received unique molecular identifiers in the library. A single record per CDR3 protein comes from TCRdb applying MiXCR to the RACE reads. The sample records more than 55,000 distinct CDR3 sequences, roughly 10% being singletons. This clonotype was obtained from a woman aged 40-49 years with alopecia areata. Some clones in this sample may be carry-over from other donors' samples. Sequences were derived from whole blood, sampled in connection with sensitization to the hapten diphenylcyclopropenone (DPC).

The DNA of the CDR3 is TGCAGCGTCATTAGGGGCTCCCCCTACGAGCAGTACTTC. Protein product: CSVIRGSPYEQYF. The J gene is TRBJ2-7, the V gene TRBV29-1; a possible D gene is TRBD1 (5 bases). Germline-derived CDR1 and CDR2 are SQVTM and ANQGSEA. This CDR3 is built from 13 residues. Trimming pared 6 bases from V and 2 bases from J, leaving 14 bases between.